These 4 T cell receptor beta chains share one sample of origin, sequenced in a study of CD8+CD57+ T cells in acquired aplastic anemia. Profiles of TCR beta VDJ and CDR3 were generated from a genomic DNA template. TCRdb re-called the reads through MiXCR, storing one row per CDR3 protein. The top ten clones hold approximately 15% of a sample with approximately 200,000 distinct CDR3 sequences, around 59% of them seen once. Sequenced: sorted CD4+, CD8+, or CD8+CD57+ T cells (not recorded which) from PBMCs. The receptors originated from a human donor in good health, serving as a control.

The gene calls are TRBV7-2 and TRBJ2-7; D is ambiguous. Looked up from germline, CDR1 is SGHTA and CDR2 is FQGNSA. Deletions cut 1 base from V and 2 bases from J, with 6 bases between. CDR3 length: 13 amino acids. The CDR3 DNA is TGTGCCAGCAGCTTAGTAGAAACCTACGAGCAGTACTTC. Translating gives CASSLVETYEQYF.

This clonotype was picked up a small number of times. One base away lies a much larger clone, so this may be a sequencing read error. V and J are TRBV7-2 and TRBJ1-3; no firm D call. This CDR3 has 16 residues. Germline CDR1 SGHTA, CDR2 FQGNSA. The CDR3 protein is CASSFGGIISGSTIYF. CDR3 in DNA: TGTGCCAGCAGCTTTGGAGGGATTATCTCTGGAAGCACCATATATTTT.

Ten or more counts support this clonotype. The V and J genes are TRBV6-6 and TRBJ1-2; no firm D call. V lost 4 bases and J lost 4, with 16 bases in between. Germline-derived CDR1 and CDR2 are MNHNY and SVGAGI (reference sequence). The CDR3 runs to 15 residues. The CDR3 loop is CASSSDSNLLYGYTF. In DNA, the CDR3 is TGTGCCAGCAGTTCAGATAGCAATCTCCTCTATGGCTACACCTTC.

This chain joins TRBV29-1 and TRBJ2-7; 7 positions match TRBD1. Per the germline V gene, CDR1 is SQVTM and CDR2 is ANQGSEA. V lost 3 bases, J lost 0 bases, and 8 bases stayed unmatched. The CDR3 spans 15 residues. CDR3 DNA: TGCAGCGTTGAGAGGCTCCGGGACAGCTCCTACGAGCAGTACTTC. This sequence encodes CSVERLRDSSYEQYF.